Following are 30 T cell receptor beta chains from one sample sequenced in a study of T-cell reconstitution after alpha-beta-depleted transplantation in children. For TCRbeta, the library was prepared with unique molecular identifiers. TCRdb redid the calling of the PCR reads with MiXCR, one entry per CDR3 protein. This repertoire shows about 400,000 distinct CDR3 sequences, 13% found once; its top ten account for 3.5% to 4.5%. The specimen comprised PBMCs, sampled from the stem cell graft. The receptors shown here come from a human donor who donated a stem cell graft to a child with Fanconi anemia.

This clonotype was observed many times. DNA for the CDR3: TGTGCCACCAGCAGAGTTAGGGGAACTGGAAACACCATATATTTT. Translation gives CATSRVRGTGNTIYF. The J gene is TRBJ1-3, the V gene TRBV15; TRBD1 is a possible D gene (5 bases). Germline-derived CDR1 and CDR2 are LNHNV and YYDKDF (reference sequence). V was shortened by 1 base and J by 2 bases, with 9 bases between the two germline ends. This CDR3 is 15 amino acids long.

V is TRBV18 and J is TRBJ2-1, with a weak D call TRBD1 (5 bases). The V and J ends lost 2 bases and 8 bases respectively, with 7 bases between them. From germline, CDR1 is KGHSH and CDR2 LQKENI. The CDR3 length is 12 residues. The CDR3 spells CASSPGAHEQFF. The CDR3 DNA is TGTGCCAGCTCACCAGGGGCCCATGAGCAGTTCTTC. Full variable domain (outside the CDR3, taken from reference TRBV18 and TRBJ2-1): NAGVMQNPRHLVRRRGQEARLRCSPMKGHSHVYWYRQLPEEGLKFMVYLQKENIIDESGMPKERFSAEFPKEGPSILRIQQVVRGDSAAYFCASSPGAHEQFFGPGTRLTVL.

The chain employs TRBV29-1 and TRBJ2-1; possible D gene TRBD2, 6 bases. The CDR3 length is 13 residues. V dropped 7 bases and J dropped 0 bases, with 10 bases sitting between them. Germline CDR1 reads SQVTM; CDR2 reads ANQGSEA. The CDR3 loop reads CSADGSSYNEQFF. The CDR3 coding sequence is TGCAGCGCGGACGGGAGCTCCTACAATGAGCAGTTCTTC.

Many counts were recorded for this clonotype. The chain has TRBV18 and TRBJ2-7, with a weak D call TRBD2 (6 bases). Trimming took off 3 bases at V and 3 bases at J, with 12 bases between the two ends. Germline CDR1 is KGHSH and CDR2 is LQKENI. The CDR3 loop spans 14 amino acids. DNA of the CDR3: TGTGCCAGCTCACCGGGGTTGGGACTCTACGAGCAGTACTTC. Protein product: CASSPGLGLYEQYF.

The J gene is TRBJ2-6, the V gene TRBV30; D unresolved. Deletions cut 4 bases from V and 0 bases from J, with 7 bases between. This CDR3 has 14 residues. Germline V gives CDR1 GTSNPN, CDR2 SVGIG (reference sequence). This CDR3 is CAWNSGSGANVLTF. The CDR3 nucleotides read TGTGCCTGGAATTCGGGCTCTGGGGCCAACGTCCTGACTTTC.

This clonotype occurred a few times. The chain recombines TRBV5-4 with TRBJ2-1; D possibly matches TRBD1 or TRBD2 (7 bases each). CDR3 length equals 16 residues. With 5 bases removed from V and 7 bases from J, the gap between germline ends came to 22 bases. Per germline, CDR1 SGHNT and CDR2 YYREEE (reference sequence). In DNA form, the CDR3 reads TGTGCCAGCAGTCGGTTACAGGGGAGGGCGGAAAATGAGCAGTTCTTC. Translated: CASSRLQGRAENEQFF.

The chain employs TRBV19 and TRBJ2-4; unclear D gene. This CDR3 contains 14 residues. The V and J ends lost 3 bases and 7 bases respectively, with 13 bases between them. CDR1 and CDR2 from the germline V gene are LNHDA and SQIVND (reference sequence). CDR3 coding DNA: TGTGCCAGTAGTATTGGCAAACCGAACAACATTCAGTACTTC. Protein sequence: CASSIGKPNNIQYF.

This clonotype was picked up a small number of times. The rearrangement uses TRBV5-1 and TRBJ1-3; 7 bases are a match to TRBD1. Losses at the gene ends were 3 bases for V and 2 bases for J; bases not matched to a gene: 8. Germline values: CDR1 SGHRS, CDR2 YFSETQ. The CDR3 sequence is 16 residues long. The CDR3 is CASSSQGTVPGNTIYF. The CDR3 DNA follows: TGCGCCAGCAGCTCACAGGGGACGGTGCCTGGAAACACCATATATTTT.

This clonotype was found many times. The chain carries TRBV5-1 and TRBJ2-3; D uncertain. From germline, CDR1 is SGHRS and CDR2 YFSETQ. Between the trimmed V and J ends, which lost 7 bases and 0 bases, there was a span of 6 bases. The CDR3 has 12 residues. CDR3 sequence (DNA): TGCGCCAGCGGATACAGCACAGATACGCAGTATTTT. This encodes CASGYSTDTQYF.

This rearrangement joins TRBV7-2 to TRBJ1-6, with D perhaps TRBD1 (6 bases). Germline lookup yields CDR1 SGHTA and CDR2 FQGNSA. V lost 1 base, J lost 13 bases, and 11 bases lay in between. The CDR3 has 13 amino acids. This chain's CDR3 is CASSLDRVAPLHF. The CDR3 DNA follows: TGTGCCAGCAGCTTAGACAGGGTAGCTCCCCTCCACTTT.

This chain connects TRBV5-5 to TRBJ2-2, with 7 bases identical to TRBD1. J gave up 5 bases and V 5 bases, and 6 bases lay outside the gene matches. This CDR3 has 14 amino acids. Germline V gene data show CDR1 as SGHKS and CDR2 as YYEKEE (reference sequence). In nucleotides, the CDR3 is TGTGCCAGCAGTCAGGGGGTAATAACCGGGGAGCTGTTTTTT. Protein: CASSQGVITGELFF.

By sample fraction, this clonotype is medium-sized (0.01 to 0.1%). This sequence joins TRBV6-6 and TRBJ1-1; TRBD1 agrees at 8 bases. The ends lost 2 bases at V and 6 bases at J; junction bases unmatched: 5. Germline V gene lookup returns CDR1 MNHNY and CDR2 SVGAGI (reference sequence). The CDR3 totals 14 residues. The CDR3 nucleotides read TGTGCCAGCAGTTACACGGGACAGGCCTCTGAAGCTTTCTTT. It codes for CASSYTGQASEAFF.

This clonotype was observed a handful of times. The chain is built from TRBV9 and TRBJ1-3, with 8 bases identical to TRBD1. Germline CDR1 is SGDLS and CDR2 is YYNGEE. V lost 1 base and J lost 4; bases outside the gene matches: 4. This CDR3 has 15 amino acids. This CDR3 is CASSVQGAGGNTIYF. DNA of the CDR3: TGTGCCAGCAGCGTACAGGGGGCAGGAGGAAACACCATATATTTT.

This rearrangement joins TRBV15 to TRBJ1-2; D gene ambiguous. Trimming shortened V by 1 base and J by 2 bases, and 11 bases separated the two germline ends. The CDR3 loop spans 15 amino acids. CDR1 is LNHNV, CDR2 YYDKDF, per germline (reference sequence). This chain's CDR3 is CATSRVGVPNYGYTF. The CDR3 DNA is TGTGCCACCAGCAGAGTCGGGGTCCCAAACTATGGCTACACCTTC. Supplemented by reference TRBV15 and TRBJ1-2, the full variable domain reads DAMVIQNPRYQVTQFGKPVTLSCSQTLNHNVMYWYQQKSSQAPKLLFHYYDKDFNNEADTPDNFQSRRPNTSFCFLDIRSPGLGDTAMYLCATSRVGVPNYGYTFGSGTRLTVV.

This clonotype appeared many times. V is TRBV20-1 and J is TRBJ1-5; possibly TRBD1 for D (6 bases). The V end was cut by 1 base, the J end by 9 bases, with 13 bases between. The germline CDR1 and CDR2 sequences are DFQATT and SNEGSKA (reference sequence). The CDR3 contains 13 residues. This CDR3 is CSARGGATWPQHF. The CDR3 nucleotides read TGCAGTGCTAGAGGGGGGGCAACCTGGCCCCAGCATTTT.

In this sample, this clonotype turned up many times. The J gene is TRBJ2-2, the V gene TRBV28; TRBD1 agrees at 10 bases. The CDR3 consists of 19 residues. The trim removed 3 bases at V and 5 bases at J, leaving 15 bases unmatched. Germline V CDR1 and CDR2: MDHEN, SYDVKM. The CDR3 nucleotides are TGTGCCAGCAGTTTGGGACAGGGGTTCACCTCGTCGAGTACCGGGGAGCTGTTTTTT. This gives the protein CASSLGQGFTSSSTGELFF.

This clonotype was recorded at least ten times. The rearrangement joins TRBV29-1 to TRBJ2-5; perhaps TRBD2 as D (5 bases). Germline loops: CDR1 SQVTM, CDR2 ANQGSEA. The CDR3 spans 12 residues. V was trimmed by 4 bases and J by 4 bases, leaving 10 bases between them. The CDR3 is CSVGWSGETQYF. In nucleotides, the CDR3 is TGCAGCGTTGGCTGGAGCGGAGAGACCCAGTACTTC.

The sample holds many counts of this clonotype. The chain has TRBV24-1 and TRBJ2-1, with 7 bases fitting TRBD2. The trim removed 4 bases at V and 9 bases at J, leaving 14 bases unmatched. Germline V gene lookup returns CDR1 KGHDR and CDR2 SFDVKD. The CDR3 has 16 amino acids. In nucleotides, the CDR3 is TGTGCCACCAGTGACCCGTCCCCATCCCGCGGGGGTGAGCAGTTCTTC. Translating it yields CATSDPSPSRGGEQFF.

The genes are TRBV7-9 and TRBJ2-1, with D unclear. Germline CDR1 reads SEHNR; CDR2 reads FQNEAQ (reference sequence). The CDR3 has 16 residues. Trimming cost V 5 bases and J 3 bases, with 17 bases left between them. The CDR3 DNA reads TGTGCCAGCAGCACCGACTTCCATGGCCACTACAATGAGCAGTTCTTC. This sequence encodes CASSTDFHGHYNEQFF.

This clonotype was picked up a small number of times. The gene calls are TRBV29-1 and TRBJ1-1; a weak D match, TRBD1 (6 bases). Trimming took off 8 bases at V and 1 base at J, with 14 bases between the two ends. Germline loops: CDR1 SQVTM, CDR2 ANQGSEA. The CDR3 contains 13 residues. CDR3 sequence: CSSGAGANTEAFF. In DNA, the CDR3 is TGCAGCTCCGGGGCGGGGGCGAACACTGAAGCTTTCTTT.

This clonotype was counted ten times or more. The V call is TRBV15, the J call TRBJ2-5; the D is unclear. The ends were cut back, 6 bases at V and 2 bases at J, with 7 bases in the middle. Germline CDR1 and CDR2: LNHNV and YYDKDF (reference sequence). CDR3 length equals 12 residues. The CDR3 coding sequence is TGTGCCACCAGGGACGGTCAAGAGACCCAGTACTTC. This codes for CATRDGQETQYF.

This clonotype was counted a few times. The CDR3 loop is CASSLPLDRGGSDTQYF. The CDR3 coding sequence is TGTGCCAGCAGCTTACCCCTCGACAGGGGCGGGTCAGATACGCAGTATTTT. The gene calls are TRBV11-2 and TRBJ2-3; 8 positions agree with TRBD1. This CDR3 contains 17 residues. The junction had 11 bases not matched to a gene; V was cut back by 2 bases and J by 4 bases. Germline CDR1 reads SGHAT; CDR2 reads FQNNGV.

The V call is TRBV27, the J call TRBJ2-7; 7 nucleotides match TRBD1. V trimming: 5 bases; J trimming: 5 bases; junction bases outside the gene matches: 12. This CDR3 has 15 residues. Germline lookup yields CDR1 MNHEY and CDR2 SMNVEV (reference sequence). The CDR3 loop is CASSIDPTGMDEQYF. The DNA for the CDR3 is TGTGCCAGCAGTATCGACCCGACAGGGATGGACGAGCAGTACTTC.

This clonotype was observed once. This sequence joins TRBV20-1 and TRBJ1-5, with D possibly matching TRBD1 (6 bases). CDR1 is DFQATT and CDR2 is SNEGSKA in the germline V gene (reference sequence). CDR3 size: 12 residues. The DNA for the CDR3 is TGCATTCGAAAACGGGGGCATCAGCCCCAGCATTTT. Protein product: CIRKRGHQPQHF.

The chain uses TRBV5-1 and TRBJ2-2; 8 bases match TRBD2. The germline V gene has CDR1 SGHRS and CDR2 YFSETQ. The trim removed 3 bases at V and 6 bases at J, leaving 10 bases unmatched. The length of the CDR3 is 16 residues. CDR3 nucleotides: TGCGCCAGCAGCTCTCGGAAAGCGGGGGTTTCCGGGGAGCTGTTTTTT. Amino acid sequence: CASSSRKAGVSGELFF.

The chain is built from TRBV11-1 and TRBJ2-1; D perhaps matches TRBD1 (6 bases). Trimming pared 6 bases from V and 7 bases from J, leaving 22 bases between. This CDR3 is 16 amino acids long. The germline V gene has CDR1 SGHAT and CDR2 FQDESV (reference sequence). DNA of the CDR3: TGTGCCAGCAGTCCCAGAGACAGGCAGGGAAGGAATGAGCAGTTCTTC. Translation gives CASSPRDRQGRNEQFF.

The chain couples TRBV20-1 to TRBJ2-2, with unresolved D. Trimming cost V 3 bases and J 6 bases, with 17 bases left between them. The CDR3 covers 15 residues. Germline assignment: CDR1 DFQATT and CDR2 SNEGSKA (reference sequence). The CDR3 region is CSASGRMGLAGELFF. The CDR3 coding sequence is TGCAGTGCTAGTGGCAGAATGGGGTTGGCCGGGGAGCTGTTTTTT.

The chain combines TRBV29-1 with TRBJ2-3; TRBD2 matches 7 bases. The germline gives CDR1 SQVTM, CDR2 ANQGSEA. V lost 2 bases to trimming and J lost 6 bases; unmatched junction nucleotides: 5. The CDR3 is 13 amino acids. DNA for the CDR3: TGCAGCGTTGAAATGCGGGGGTTGGATACGCAGTATTTT. Residues: CSVEMRGLDTQYF.

This sequence joins TRBV28 and TRBJ1-6, with D perhaps TRBD1 (5 bases). The CDR3 loop spans 11 amino acids. Germline V gene lookup returns CDR1 MDHEN and CDR2 SYDVKM. Trimming cost V 2 bases and J 13 bases, with 6 bases left between them. The CDR3 spells CASSLRGPLHF. Written as DNA, the CDR3 is TGTGCCAGCAGTTTACGGGGGCCCCTCCACTTT.

On this clonotype: With a much larger clone just one base away, this may be a read error. The rearrangement links TRBV6-5 to TRBJ1-2, with D hard to call. This CDR3 region has 13 residues. CDR1 and CDR2 from the germline V gene are MNHEY and SVGAGI. With 2 bases removed from V and 0 bases from J, the gap between germline ends came to 4 bases. The CDR3 DNA sequence: TGTGCCAGCAGTTACGGGACTAACTATGGCTACACCTTC. It codes for CASSYGTNYGYTF.